Listed below are T cell receptor beta chains from one sample, sequenced in a study of blood T cell repertoires in COVID-19. TCRdb keeps only in-frame clones here, not all; method: immunoSEQ multiplex PCR. Of about 200,000 clones in the sample, approximately 86% were seen once. The material sequenced was peripheral blood. The source is a man aged 18 to 29 with active or convalescent COVID-19. CDR3s include the opening cysteine and the closing phenylalanine or tryptophan. The order of the fields is D gene, J gene, clone size, V gene, CDR3 protein, CDR3 DNA. A D gene is named only where the DNA matches it firmly. The size of a clone is reported for some rows only, either as once, few or many, or as a class for expanded clones.

>TRBD2|TRBJ2-1|-|TRBV4-3
CASSQDQVRLADSYNEQFF
TGCGCCAGCAGCCAAGATCAAGTTCGACTAGCGGACTCCTACAATGAGCAGTTCTTC
>TRBD2|TRBJ2-1|-|TRBV28
CASSPGGRTYNEQFF
TGTGCCAGCAGCCCAGGCGGGAGAACCTACAATGAGCAGTTCTTC
>-|TRBJ1-6|-|TRBV7-2
CASSLEITGSPLHF
TGTGCCAGCAGCTTAGAGATTACCGGTTCACCCCTCCACTTT
>TRBD2|TRBJ2-1|-|TRBV6-5
CASSFSGGYNEQFF
TGTGCCAGCAGTTTTAGCGGGGGTTACAATGAGCAGTTCTTC
>-|TRBJ1-1|-|TRBV5-1
CASRANTEAFF
TGCGCCAGCAGGGCGAACACTGAAGCTTTCTTT
>TRBD1|TRBJ1-1|-|TRBV10-1
CASSGTGFMNEAFF
TGCGCCAGCAGTGGGACAGGGTTCATGAATGAAGCTTTCTTT
>-|TRBJ2-2|-|TRBV4-3
CASSQVAGTGELFF
TGCGCCAGCAGCCAAGTTGCAGGGACCGGGGAGCTGTTTTTT
>-|TRBJ1-2|-|TRBV15
CATSREGRVDAGYTF
TGTGCCACCAGCAGAGAAGGCAGGGTAGACGCTGGCTACACCTTC
>-|TRBJ2-7|-|TRBV5-1
CASSPNLGSSYEQYF
TGCGCCAGCAGCCCAAATCTAGGGAGCTCCTACGAGCAGTACTTC
>TRBD1|TRBJ2-7|-|TRBV28
CASSTGTVSSYEQYF
TGTGCCAGCAGTACCGGGACAGTTTCCTCCTACGAGCAGTACTTC
>-|TRBJ1-5|few|TRBV6-5
CASTVSAVNQPQHF
TGTGCCAGCACGGTCTCGGCGGTCAATCAGCCCCAGCATTTT
>TRBD1|TRBJ1-1|-|TRBV27
CASSGTGGARLTEAFF
TGTGCCAGCAGCGGGACAGGGGGCGCAAGGTTGACTGAAGCTTTCTTT
>TRBD2|TRBJ2-1|-|TRBV19
CASSPWGSGRRGDNEQFF
TGTGCCAGTAGCCCCTGGGGGAGCGGGAGGAGAGGCGACAATGAGCAGTTCTTC
>-|TRBJ1-2|few|TRBV5-1
CASSLIGYGYTF
TGCGCCAGCAGCTTGATCGGTTATGGCTACACCTTC
>TRBD1|TRBJ1-1|-|TRBV27
CASTSGGASEAFF
TGTGCCAGCACCTCAGGGGGCGCGTCTGAAGCTTTCTTT
>TRBD1|TRBJ2-7|-|TRBV5-1
CASSADTGGIPYEQYF
TGCGCCAGCAGCGCCGATACAGGGGGCATCCCCTACGAGCAGTACTTC
>-|TRBJ1-4|-|TRBV4-2
CASSQVQPGAEKLFF
TGTGCCAGCAGCCAAGTTCAACCAGGGGCTGAAAAACTGTTTTTT
>-|TRBJ2-1|-|TRBV7-2
CASSLGGQLLYNEQFF
TGTGCCAGCAGCTTAGGCGGACAGCTACTCTACAATGAGCAGTTCTTC
>-|TRBJ1-1|-|TRBV7-9
CASLLQENTEAFF
TGTGCCAGCCTCCTACAGGAAAACACTGAAGCTTTCTTT
>TRBD2|TRBJ2-3|-|TRBV19
CASSPGGGTQYF
TGTGCCAGTAGCCCGGGAGGGGGTACGCAGTATTTT
>TRBD2|TRBJ2-1|-|TRBV6-4
CASSARSSGSGNEQFF
TGTGCCAGCAGTGCACGAAGTAGCGGGAGTGGCAATGAGCAGTTCTTC
>-|TRBJ2-7|-|TRBV7-9
CASSFVTGEGREQYF
TGTGCCAGCAGCTTCGTGACAGGGGAGGGTCGCGAGCAGTACTTC
>-|TRBJ2-3|-|TRBV4-1
CASSQGRGLPSTDTQYF
TGCGCCAGCAGCCAAGGCCGAGGGCTTCCGAGCACAGATACGCAGTATTTT
>-|TRBJ2-5|-|TRBV5-1
CASASRQEGVQKWTQYF
TGCGCCAGCGCATCGAGACAAGAGGGGGTTCAAAAGTGGACCCAGTACTTC
>-|TRBJ2-1|-|TRBV11-2
CASSSRRGNEQFF
TGTGCCAGCAGCTCCCGAAGAGGAAATGAGCAGTTCTTC
>-|TRBJ2-7|-|TRBV7-9
CASSLLGGVYEQYF
TGTGCCAGCAGCTTATTAGGGGGAGTCTACGAGCAGTACTTC
>-|TRBJ1-1|once|TRBV6-5
CASSTTGNLNTEAFF
TGTGCCAGCAGTACAACAGGGAACCTTAACACTGAAGCTTTCTTT
>-|TRBJ2-7|-|TRBV4-1
CASSQLGGSYEQYF
TGCGCCAGCAGCCAATTAGGGGGCTCCTACGAGCAGTACTTC
>-|TRBJ2-7|-|TRBV30
CAWSVGAGEGDEQYF
TGTGCCTGGAGTGTTGGGGCAGGGGAGGGGGACGAGCAGTACTTC
>TRBD2|TRBJ2-1|-|TRBV5-1
CASSLEFIPIAGGPTSSYNEQFF
TGCGCCAGCAGCTTGGAATTCATTCCTATAGCGGGAGGCCCCACAAGCTCCTACAATGAGCAGTTCTTC
>TRBD2|TRBJ2-7|-|TRBV5-4
CASSLDSGRASYEQYF
TGTGCCAGCAGCTTGGACAGCGGGAGGGCCTCCTACGAGCAGTACTTC
>-|TRBJ2-1|-|TRBV7-2
CASSPMTGSYNEQFF
TGTGCCAGCAGCCCGATGACAGGCTCCTACAATGAGCAGTTCTTC
>-|TRBJ2-1|-|TRBV7-3
CASSNPGNEQFF
TGTGCCAGCTCCAACCCGGGCAATGAGCAGTTCTTC
>TRBD1|TRBJ2-7|-|TRBV18
CASSPIGQGAYEQYF
TGTGCCAGCTCACCCATAGGACAGGGGGCGTACGAGCAGTACTTC
>-|TRBJ1-1|few|TRBV2
CASKLGNTEAFF
TGTGCCAGCAAACTAGGGAACACTGAAGCTTTCTTT